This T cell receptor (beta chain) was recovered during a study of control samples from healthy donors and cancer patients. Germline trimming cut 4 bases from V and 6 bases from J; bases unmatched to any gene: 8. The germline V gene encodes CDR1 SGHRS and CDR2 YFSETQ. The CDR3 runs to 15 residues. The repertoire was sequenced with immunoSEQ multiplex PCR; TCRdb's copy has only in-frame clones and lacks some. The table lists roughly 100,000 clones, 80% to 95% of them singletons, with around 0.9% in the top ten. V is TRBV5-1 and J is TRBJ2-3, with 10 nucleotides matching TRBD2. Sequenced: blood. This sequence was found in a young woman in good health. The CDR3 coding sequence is TGCGCCAGCAGCCCTAGCGGGGGTAATATTGATACGCAGTATTTT. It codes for CASSPSGGNIDTQYF.